A selection of T cell receptor beta chains follows, all from one sample in a study of cytomegalovirus exposure and HLA in healthy donors. Clones were read by immunoSEQ multiplex PCR, and TCRdb kept only the in-frame ones, dropping some. The data contain tens of thousands of clones, about four fifths of them singletons. The sequenced material came from PBMCs. The origin of the receptors is a man younger than 45 in good health and CMV-seropositive. The CDR3 runs from the conserved cysteine through the conserved F or W. A D gene is named only where the DNA matches it firmly. Not every row has a clone size; where given, it reads once, few, many or a size class.

j_call d_call cdr3_length v_call clone_size cdr3_aa cdr3_nt
TRBJ2-3 TRBD2 15 TRBV6-5 NA CASSRLAGPGNTQYF TGTGCCAGCAGTCGTCTAGCGGGGCCCGGCAATACGCAGTATTTT
TRBJ2-5 NA 12 TRBV10-3 NA CAISSQGKVQYF TGTGCCATCAGTTCCCAGGGGAAGGTGCAGTACTTC
TRBJ2-5 NA 14 TRBV19 NA CASRPTKVGETQYF TGTGCCAGTAGACCAACAAAGGTCGGGGAGACCCAGTACTTC
TRBJ1-5 NA 17 TRBV7-8 NA CASSLGGGSNSNQPQHF TGTGCCAGCAGCTTAGGGGGCGGATCAAATAGCAATCAGCCCCAGCATTTT
TRBJ2-3 NA 14 TRBV11-3 NA CASSLDHNTDTQYF TGTGCCAGCAGCTTAGATCACAACACAGATACGCAGTATTTT
TRBJ1-6 NA 14 TRBV7-2 NA CASSLAAGNSPLHF TGTGCCAGCAGCTTAGCCGCCGGGAATTCACCCCTCCACTTT
TRBJ2-2 NA 16 TRBV7-2 NA CASSLVSGANTGELFF TGTGCCAGCAGCTTAGTAAGCGGCGCGAACACCGGGGAGCTGTTTTTT
TRBJ2-2 NA 14 TRBV11-1 once CASSQGQGSGELFF TGTGCCAGCAGCCAGGGGCAGGGCTCCGGGGAGCTGTTTTTT
TRBJ1-2 TRBD1 15 TRBV4-3 NA CASSQGTGGLYGYTF TGCGCCAGCAGCCAAGGGACAGGGGGCCTCTATGGCTACACCTTC
TRBJ2-7 NA 13 TRBV7-9 once CASSINAHYEQYF TGTGCCAGCAGCATTAACGCGCACTACGAGCAGTACTTC
TRBJ1-6 NA 16 TRBV19 NA CASSPLTPINNSPLHF TGTGCCAGTAGCCCACTTACGCCGATTAATAATTCACCCCTCCACTTT
TRBJ2-3 TRBD1 14 TRBV4-3 NA CASSRTQGADTQYF TGCGCCAGCAGCCGCACCCAGGGGGCAGATACGCAGTATTTT
TRBJ2-3 NA 14 TRBV4-3 NA CASSKGGPGDTQYF TGCGCCAGCAGCAAGGGGGGGCCTGGGGATACGCAGTATTTT
TRBJ2-7 TRBD1 14 TRBV25-1 few CASSVPGTGWEQYF TGTGCCAGCAGTGTCCCCGGGACAGGTTGGGAGCAGTACTTC
TRBJ1-1 NA 17 TRBV7-9 NA CASSQDRGGIGGTEAFF TGCGCCAGCAGCCAAGATCGAGGGGGAATCGGAGGCACTGAAGCTTTCTTT
TRBJ1-4 NA 14 TRBV5-5 NA CASSLTGFNEKLFF TGTGCCAGCAGCTTGACAGGGTTTAATGAAAAACTGTTTTTT
TRBJ1-2 TRBD1 15 TRBV7-2 NA CASSSGGQGRQGYTF TGTGCCAGCAGCTCGGGGGGACAGGGCCGACAGGGCTACACCTTC
TRBJ1-4 TRBD1 15 TRBV5-1 NA CASSPGTALNEKLFF TGCGCCAGCAGCCCCGGGACAGCCCTTAATGAAAAACTGTTTTTT
TRBJ1-1 NA 17 TRBV11-1 NA CASTNPMAGGPNTEAFF TGTGCCAGCACCAATCCGATGGCGGGGGGGCCGAACACTGAAGCTTTCTTT
TRBJ2-7 NA 16 TRBV5-4 few CASSLGQGIVAYEQYF TGTGCCAGCAGCTTGGGTCAGGGAATCGTCGCCTACGAGCAGTACTTC
TRBJ2-7 TRBD2 17 TRBV4-2 NA CASSHALAGGTSYEQYF TGTGCCAGCAGCCATGCGTTAGCGGGGGGTACCTCCTACGAGCAGTACTTC
TRBJ1-1 TRBD1 13 TRBV28 NA CASSLPDRVEAFF TGTGCCAGCAGTTTACCTGACAGGGTTGAAGCTTTCTTT
TRBJ1-2 NA 13 TRBV7-3 NA CASRLTATDGYTF TGTGCCAGCAGACTTACCGCGACAGATGGCTACACCTTC
TRBJ1-2 TRBD1 14 TRBV6-5 NA CASSPDRGVYGYTF TGTGCCAGCAGTCCCGACAGGGGAGTTTATGGCTACACCTTC
TRBJ2-2 TRBD1 17 TRBV5-1 medium-sized CASTLLLTGGNTGELFF TGCGCCAGCACCCTCCTCCTCACAGGGGGGAACACCGGGGAGCTGTTTTTT
TRBJ1-5 TRBD1 14 TRBV10-3 NA CAIRGDRGNQPQHF TGTGCCATCAGAGGGGACAGGGGCAATCAGCCCCAGCATTTT
TRBJ1-5 NA 17 TRBV5-6 few CASSSGGHLYSNQPQHF TGTGCCAGCAGCTCTGGCGGGCATCTGTATAGCAATCAGCCCCAGCATTTT
TRBJ2-7 NA 15 TRBV7-2 NA CASSYEHSGSYEQYF TGTGCCAGCAGCTATGAGCACTCGGGTTCGTACGAGCAGTACTTC
TRBJ2-7 NA 11 TRBV28 NA CASSLGAEQYF TGTGCCAGCAGTTTGGGGGCCGAGCAGTACTTC
TRBJ1-1 NA 13 TRBV19 NA CASSTGTSTEAFF TGTGCCAGTAGCACAGGGACGAGCACTGAAGCTTTCTTT
TRBJ2-1 TRBD1 15 TRBV11-3 NA CASSLGGTATNEQFF TGTGCCAGCAGCTTAGGGGGGACAGCCACAAATGAGCAGTTCTTC
TRBJ1-1 NA 12 TRBV7-2 NA CASSFGDTEASF TGTGCCAGCAGCTTTGGGGACACTGAAGCTTCCTTT
TRBJ1-1 NA 15 TRBV7-9 once CASSQTGAMNTEAFF TGTGCCAGCAGCCAAACAGGAGCCATGAACACTGAAGCTTTCTTT
TRBJ1-2 NA 16 TRBV7-2 NA CASSLQKTGQFYGYTF TGTGCCAGCAGCTTACAGAAGACAGGACAATTCTATGGCTACACCTTC
TRBJ1-2 TRBD1 13 TRBV4-2 few CASSRTGEVGYTF TGTGCCAGCAGCCGGACAGGGGAGGTTGGCTACACCTTC
TRBJ1-5 NA 15 TRBV9 NA CASSSNPTGDQPQHF TGTGCCAGCAGCTCGAACCCCACAGGTGATCAGCCCCAGCATTTT
TRBJ2-5 NA 12 TRBV15 NA CATSRDIETQYF TGTGCCACCAGCAGAGATATTGAGACCCAGTACTTC
TRBJ2-3 TRBD1 17 TRBV4-1 NA CASSQQRTGVLSDTQYF TGCGCCAGCAGCCAGCAAAGGACAGGGGTACTTTCGGATACGCAGTATTTT
TRBJ2-7 NA 15 TRBV6-5 few CASSYTGGIRDEQYF TGTGCCAGCAGTTACACGGGGGGCATTAGGGACGAGCAGTACTTC
TRBJ1-3 TRBD1 17 TRBV5-4 few CASSSSTQGARGNTIYF TGTGCCAGCAGCTCTTCTACACAGGGGGCGAGGGGAAACACCATATATTTT